A selection of T cell receptor beta chains follows, all from one sample in a study of blood T cell repertoires in COVID-19. Using immunoSEQ multiplex PCR, the repertoire was profiled, and TCRdb retains in-frame clones only, with some absent. This sample carries roughly 160,000 clones, 87% of them seen once, and the ten largest clones take about a tenth. The sample was peripheral blood. The receptors were gathered from a woman aged 70-85 years with COVID-19, enrolled during active disease. Each CDR3 is given with its conserved first and last residue. The D gene is left open where the match is weak. Clone size is shown for a subset of rows, as once, few, many or a class of expanded clone.

>once|TRBV5-8|TRBJ1-2|TRBD1
TGTGCCAGCAGCTTGCCAGGGGGCGGCTACACCTTC
CASSLPGGGYTF
>.|TRBV7-9|TRBJ1-2|.
TGTGCCAGCAGCTCCGACGGACAGCGCTCTTTCTATGGCTACACCTTC
CASSSDGQRSFYGYTF
>.|TRBV19|TRBJ2-1|TRBD2
TGTGCCAGTAGTATGAGCGCGGGGGGGACCTACAATGAGCAGTTCTTC
CASSMSAGGTYNEQFF
>.|TRBV19|TRBJ1-1|TRBD1
TGTGCCAGTAGTACGGGGACAGGGTCCCCCAACACTGAAGCTTTCTTT
CASSTGTGSPNTEAFF
>.|TRBV27|TRBJ1-1|.
TGTGCCAGCAGTTCCGGGGAGGGGGTAACTGAAGCTTTCTTT
CASSSGEGVTEAFF
>.|TRBV5-6|TRBJ1-5|.
TGTGCCAGCAGCTTAGGCAGGGATAATCAGCCCCAGCATTTT
CASSLGRDNQPQHF
>.|TRBV7-2|TRBJ2-4|.
TGTGCCAGCAGCTCTGCGCGGGACCACAAAAACATTCAGTACTTC
CASSSARDHKNIQYF
>.|TRBV27|TRBJ1-2|TRBD1
TGTGCCAGCAGTGTAGGGACAGGGGAGGGTTATGGCTACACCTTC
CASSVGTGEGYGYTF
>.|TRBV2|TRBJ1-6|.
TGTGCCAGCAGTGGGGCAGGGGCGAATAATTCACCCCTCCACTTT
CASSGAGANNSPLHF
>.|TRBV7-7|TRBJ2-5|.
TGTGCCAGCAGCCAGGGACCCCGGGGGTCAGAGACCCAGTACTTC
CASSQGPRGSETQYF
>.|TRBV5-1|TRBJ2-7|TRBD1
TGCGCCAGCAGCTTCGCCGAGGGGGCCGAGCAGTACTTC
CASSFAEGAEQYF
>.|TRBV14|TRBJ1-1|TRBD1
TGTGCCAGCAGCCAAGTCCAGGGGGCGTTAGCTTTCTTT
CASSQVQGALAFF
>few|TRBV5-1|TRBJ1-6|TRBD1
TGCGCCAGCAGCCCGGGGTTGGGACAGGGCAATTCACCCCTCCACTTT
CASSPGLGQGNSPLHF
>.|TRBV6-4|TRBJ1-1|.
TGTGCCAGCAGCAATTACGGGGACGGGGGGTCTGAAGCTTTCTTT
CASSNYGDGGSEAFF
>.|TRBV5-1|TRBJ2-7|TRBD1
TGCGCCAGCAGCCCTCGGACAGGGGGTGACTCCTACGAGCAGTACTTC
CASSPRTGGDSYEQYF
>.|TRBV27|TRBJ1-6|TRBD1
TGTGCCAGCACCACGAAACAAACAGGGGCACATTCACCCCTCCACTTT
CASTTKQTGAHSPLHF
>.|TRBV30|TRBJ2-2|.
TGTGCCTGGAGTCGCGGGCCCGCGAACACCGGGGAGCTGTTTTTT
CAWSRGPANTGELFF
>.|TRBV12-5|TRBJ1-2|TRBD1
TGTGCTAGTGGTTTGGACAGGGGGTATGGCTACACCTTC
CASGLDRGYGYTF
>once|TRBV9|TRBJ2-2|TRBD2
TGTGCCAGCAGCGTAGCGGGGGGGATTCGCACCGGGGAGCTGTTTTTT
CASSVAGGIRTGELFF
>.|TRBV7-2|TRBJ2-1|TRBD1
TGTGCCAGCAGCTACGACAGGGGGCCCTACAATGAGCAGTTCTTC
CASSYDRGPYNEQFF
>.|TRBV29-1|TRBJ1-1|.
TGCAGCGTTGAAGAGGGGGGCACTGAAGCTTTCTTT
CSVEEGGTEAFF
>.|TRBV13|TRBJ2-7|TRBD2
TGTGCCAGCAGCCCGAGAACCGGGACTAGCGAGACCTTGGAGCAGTACTTC
CASSPRTGTSETLEQYF
>.|TRBV19|TRBJ2-1|TRBD2
TGTGCCAGTAGTACGCGGGGCCAGCGGGGGAGCTCCTACAATGAGCAGTTCTTC
CASSTRGQRGSSYNEQFF
>.|TRBV2|TRBJ2-5|TRBD2
TGTGCCAGCAGTTCTAGCGGGGGGGCGTCAGAGACCCAGTACTTC
CASSSSGGASETQYF
>.|TRBV5-1|TRBJ2-3|TRBD1
TGCGCCAGCAGCTTGTTGGCGACAGGGACGGGTACGCAGTATTTT
CASSLLATGTGTQYF
>.|TRBV7-2|TRBJ1-5|TRBD1
TGTGCCAGCAGCTTCGGACAGGCGGCCCAGCATTTT
CASSFGQAAQHF
>.|TRBV6-5|TRBJ1-2|TRBD1
TGTGCCAGCAGTTACTCGAGGGACAGGGTTAATGGCTACACCTTC
CASSYSRDRVNGYTF
>.|TRBV28|TRBJ2-7|TRBD1
TGTGCCAGCAGTTCCAACGGGGACAGGACGCCCTACGAGCAGTACTTC
CASSSNGDRTPYEQYF
>.|TRBV19|TRBJ1-2|.
TGTGCCAGCACTTATGACGGGGGGTCGGGCTACACCTTC
CASTYDGGSGYTF
>.|TRBV19|TRBJ1-1|.
TGTGCCAGTAGTATCCTTTCTCGGGTTATGAACACTGAAGCTTTCTTT
CASSILSRVMNTEAFF
>.|TRBV25-1|TRBJ1-2|.
TGTGCCAGCAGAGGCTTGGCCAGGGGTATCTATGGCTACACCTTC
CASRGLARGIYGYTF
>.|TRBV19|TRBJ1-2|TRBD1
TGTGCCAGTAGTAGGGGACAGGGGTACTATGGCTACACCTTC
CASSRGQGYYGYTF
>few|TRBV12-5|TRBJ1-1|TRBD1
TGTGCTAGTGGAGCGACAGGGACAACTGAAGCTTTCTTT
CASGATGTTEAFF
>.|TRBV18|TRBJ1-2|TRBD1
TGTGCCAGCTCACCACCGGACAGGGTTGGAGCTGGCTATGGCTACACCTTC
CASSPPDRVGAGYGYTF
>.|TRBV13|TRBJ2-5|TRBD1
TGTGCCAGCAGCTTAGGCCGGGGACAGGGATGGGAGACCCAGTACTTC
CASSLGRGQGWETQYF
>many|TRBV9|TRBJ2-5|.
TGTGCCAGCAGCGTAGGCCCCCTAGGCGAGACCCAGTACTTC
CASSVGPLGETQYF
>.|TRBV7-6|TRBJ1-6|.
TGTGCCAGCAGCCCTGGGAGCTCCTATAATTCACCCCTCCACTTT
CASSPGSSYNSPLHF
>.|TRBV7-8|TRBJ2-2|.
TGTGCCAGCAGCTTCGGCAGACAGCCGAACACCGGGGAGCTGTTTTTT
CASSFGRQPNTGELFF
>.|TRBV3-1/TRBV3-2|TRBJ2-3|.
TGTGCCAGCAGCCAAGCATCCACAGATACGCAGTATTTT
CASSQASTDTQYF
>.|TRBV5-4|TRBJ1-2|TRBD1
TGTGCCAGCAGCTTGGACAGGGGGCAACGGAGCGGCTACACCTTC
CASSLDRGQRSGYTF
>.|TRBV28|TRBJ1-2|TRBD1
TGTGCCAGCAGTCAGACAGGGACCCATGGCTACACCTTC
CASSQTGTHGYTF
>.|TRBV3-1/TRBV3-2|TRBJ1-2|.
TGTGCCAGCAGCCAAGGGCGGTCGGGGGGCTACACCTTC
CASSQGRSGGYTF
>once|TRBV28|TRBJ1-5|.
TGTGCCAGCGTAAGACAGGGCAATCAGCCCCAGCATTTT
CASVRQGNQPQHF
>few|TRBV11-2|TRBJ2-1|TRBD2
TGTGCCAGCAGCCCCGGGACTAGCGGGCGCAATGAGCAGTTCTTC
CASSPGTSGRNEQFF
>.|TRBV28|TRBJ1-3|TRBD1
TGTGCCAGCAAGACGACAGGGACCTCTGGAAACACCATATATTTT
CASKTTGTSGNTIYF
>.|TRBV30|TRBJ2-1|TRBD1
TGTGCCTGGAGCCATTCCGGGACAGGTCACAATGAGCAGTTCTTC
CAWSHSGTGHNEQFF
>.|TRBV11-1|TRBJ2-2|TRBD1
TGTGCCAGCAGCCCCGGACAGGGGCCCGGGGAGCTGTTTTTT
CASSPGQGPGELFF
>.|TRBV28|TRBJ1-4|TRBD1
TGTGCCAGCAGTTCCAGGGACAGGGGGCGAGAAGAAAAACTGTTTTTT
CASSSRDRGREEKLFF
>.|TRBV18|TRBJ2-7|.
TGTGCCAGCTCCCCGGGGAGTACCTACGAGCAGTACTTC
CASSPGSTYEQYF
>few|TRBV7-2|TRBJ1-1|.
TGTGCCAGCAGCCCAGACAGGTTCCCTTTGAACACTGAAGCTTTCTTT
CASSPDRFPLNTEAFF
>.|TRBV4-1|TRBJ1-2|TRBD1
TGCGCCAGCAGCCCCGGACAGGGGGACGGCTACACCTTC
CASSPGQGDGYTF
>.|TRBV5-1|TRBJ1-1|TRBD1
TGCGCCAGCAGCATCGGACAGGGCGCTGAAGCTTTCTTT
CASSIGQGAEAFF
>.|TRBV5-5|TRBJ1-1|TRBD1
TGTGCCAGCAGCAGGGACCCACAGGGGGTGAGCACTGAAGCTTTCTTT
CASSRDPQGVSTEAFF
>.|TRBV11-2|TRBJ1-3|.
TGTGCCAGCAGCCGGACAGACTCTGGAAACACCATATATTTT
CASSRTDSGNTIYF
>.|TRBV11-1|TRBJ1-6|.
TGTGCCAGCACCCGAGGAGGCAGGGGTAATTCACCCCTCCACTTT
CASTRGGRGNSPLHF